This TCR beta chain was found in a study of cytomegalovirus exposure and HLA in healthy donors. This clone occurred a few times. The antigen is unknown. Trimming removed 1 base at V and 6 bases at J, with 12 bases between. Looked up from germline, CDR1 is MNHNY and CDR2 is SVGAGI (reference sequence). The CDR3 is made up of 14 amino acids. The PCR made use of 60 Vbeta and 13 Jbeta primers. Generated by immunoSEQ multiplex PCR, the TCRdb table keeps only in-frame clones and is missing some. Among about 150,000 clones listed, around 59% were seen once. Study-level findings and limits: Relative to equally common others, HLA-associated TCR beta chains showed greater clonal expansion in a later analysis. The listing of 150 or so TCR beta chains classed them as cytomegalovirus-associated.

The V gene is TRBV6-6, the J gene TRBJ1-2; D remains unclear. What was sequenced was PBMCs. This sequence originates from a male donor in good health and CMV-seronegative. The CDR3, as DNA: TGTGCCAGCAGTTACTACCTGAGGGTCGATGGCTACACCTTC. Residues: CASSYYLRVDGYTF.